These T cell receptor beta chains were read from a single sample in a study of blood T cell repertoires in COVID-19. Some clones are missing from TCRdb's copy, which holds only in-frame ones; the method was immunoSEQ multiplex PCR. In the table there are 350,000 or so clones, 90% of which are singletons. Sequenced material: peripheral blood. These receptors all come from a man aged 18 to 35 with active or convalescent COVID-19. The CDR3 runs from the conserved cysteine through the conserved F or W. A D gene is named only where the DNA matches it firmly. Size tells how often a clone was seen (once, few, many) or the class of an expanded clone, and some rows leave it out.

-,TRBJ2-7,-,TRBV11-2,TGTGCCAGCAGCTTAGAACGGTTGGACAACACCTACGAGCAGTACTTC,CASSLERLDNTYEQYF
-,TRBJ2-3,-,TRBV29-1,TGCAGCGTTGGCCCGGTAGGGACTACAGATACGCAGTATTTT,CSVGPVGTTDTQYF
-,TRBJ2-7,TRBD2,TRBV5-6,TGTGCCAGCAGGTCAACGGGGGGGCCTTCCTACGAGCAGTACTTC,CASRSTGGPSYEQYF
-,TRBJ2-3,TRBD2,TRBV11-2,TGTGCCAGCACTAGATCGGGACTAGCGAATGGGGCCACAAATACGCAGTATTTT,CASTRSGLANGATNTQYF
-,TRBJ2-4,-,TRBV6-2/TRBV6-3,TGTGCCAGCAGTTACGGGTCGGAGGGGGCCAAAAACATTCAGTACTTC,CASSYGSEGAKNIQYF
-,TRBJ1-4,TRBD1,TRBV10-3,TGTGCCATCAGGGGACAGGGGGCTCTCAATGAAAAACTGTTTTTT,CAIRGQGALNEKLFF
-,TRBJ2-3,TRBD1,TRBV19,TGTGCCAGTAGTAGCGGACAGGGGGCGACAGATACGCAGTATTTT,CASSSGQGATDTQYF
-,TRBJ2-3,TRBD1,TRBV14,TGTGCCAGCAGCCGAAAGACAGGGGGCCGGGTAGATACGCAGTATTTT,CASSRKTGGRVDTQYF
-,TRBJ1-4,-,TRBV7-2,TGTGCCAGCAGCTTAGTCCAGGGAAAACTGTTTTTT,CASSLVQGKLFF
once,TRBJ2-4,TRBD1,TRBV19,TGTGCCAGTACCCCCCGCGGGACAGGGGAAAACATTCAGTACTTC,CASTPRGTGENIQYF
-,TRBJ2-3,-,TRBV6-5,TGTGCCAGCAGCCGGACATTAGCAGATACGCAGTATTTT,CASSRTLADTQYF
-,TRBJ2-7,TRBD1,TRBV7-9,TGTGCCAGCAGCAGTTGGGACAGAAGCTCCTACGAGCAGTACTTC,CASSSWDRSSYEQYF
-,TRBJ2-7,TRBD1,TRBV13,TGTGCCAGCAGCTTCGGGACAGTGAGCTCCTACGAGCAGTACTTC,CASSFGTVSSYEQYF
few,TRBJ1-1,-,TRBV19,TGTGCCAGTAGTATAGAAAGAGGCTTTGAAGCTTTCTTT,CASSIERGFEAFF
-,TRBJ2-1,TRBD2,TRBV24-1,TGTGCCAGTAGCGGACTAGCGGATTACAATGAGCAGTTCTTC,CASSGLADYNEQFF
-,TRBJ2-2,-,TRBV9,TGTGCCAGCAGCGTAGATCCGGGGACGGGGGCCGGGGAGCTGTTTTTT,CASSVDPGTGAGELFF
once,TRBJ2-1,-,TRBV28,TGTGCCAGCACCGGGGGGCCGTACAATGAGCAGTTCTTC,CASTGGPYNEQFF
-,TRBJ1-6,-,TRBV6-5,TGTGCCACCAGTTTGGGGCATTCACCCCTCCACTTT,CATSLGHSPLHF
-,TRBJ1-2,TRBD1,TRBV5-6,TGTGCCAGCAGCGAGACAGGGGGCTATGGCTACACCTTC,CASSETGGYGYTF
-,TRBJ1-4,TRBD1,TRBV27,TGTGCCAGCAGTTTTCAGGGACAGGGGGGTTTTCGGCTGTTTTTT,CASSFQGQGGFRLFF
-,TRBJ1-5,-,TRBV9,TGTGCCAGCAGCGTTGACAGAATCAATAGCAATCAGCCCCAGCATTTT,CASSVDRINSNQPQHF
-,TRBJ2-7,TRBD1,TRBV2,TGTGCCAGCAGGGAGACAGGGGGCGGATACGAGCAGTACTTC,CASRETGGGYEQYF
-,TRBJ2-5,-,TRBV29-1,TGCAGCGTTGAAACTCAAGAGACCCAGTACTTC,CSVETQETQYF
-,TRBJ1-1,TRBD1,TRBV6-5,TGTGCCAGCACCCTCTTTTGGGACAGTGAAGCTTTCTTT,CASTLFWDSEAFF
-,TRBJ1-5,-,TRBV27,TGTGCCAGCAGTTCGGAGGGAGCGGGGAGCAATCAGCCCCAGCATTTT,CASSSEGAGSNQPQHF
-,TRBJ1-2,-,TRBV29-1,TGCAGCGTTGAAGATACCGACTTTAGAGCAGATTACTATGGCTACACCTTC,CSVEDTDFRADYYGYTF
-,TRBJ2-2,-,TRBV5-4,TGTGCCAGCAGCGGGGGGACTTTGAACACCGGGGAGCTGTTTTTT,CASSGGTLNTGELFF
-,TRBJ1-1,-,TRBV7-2,TGTGCCAGCAGCTCCCGGGAGAGGGCCGGAGCTTTCTTT,CASSSRERAGAFF
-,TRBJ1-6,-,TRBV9,TGTGCCAGCAGCGCCGGGGTGGGAGGCGATATGGATTCACCCCTCCACTTT,CASSAGVGGDMDSPLHF